Below are 7 T cell receptor beta chains sequenced from a single sample in a study of blood T cell repertoires in COVID-19. Sequencing was performed with immunoSEQ multiplex PCR; in TCRdb, only in-frame clones are kept and a portion is missing. The sample consists of about 24,000 clones, roughly nine tenths of them appearing once. The sample comprised peripheral blood. All receptors derive from a human donor in a cohort sampled during active COVID-19.

The V gene is TRBV7-8, the J gene TRBJ2-7; 9 bases are shared with TRBD1. In germline, CDR1 is SGHVS, CDR2 FQNEAQ. Trimming at V came to 5 bases and at J to 6 bases, leaving 8 bases not matched to a gene. The CDR3 is 14 amino acids. The DNA of the CDR3 is TGTGCCAGCAGCCAGACAGGGGGTCCGGGCGAGCAGTACTTC. It encodes CASSQTGGPGEQYF.

The rearrangement links TRBV7-7 to TRBJ2-7; 11 nucleotides agree with TRBD1. The CDR3 is 15 amino acids. CDR1 and CDR2 from the germline V gene are SSHAT and FNYEAQ (reference sequence). After removal of 3 bases from V and 4 bases from J, the junction contained 5 bases not matched to a gene. CDR3 DNA: TGTGCCAGCAGCTTCCGGACAGGGGGCATTTACGAGCAGTACTTC. This translates into CASSFRTGGIYEQYF. The full variable domain, rest sourced from reference TRBV7-7 and TRBJ2-7, is GAGVSQSPRYKVTKRGQDVTLRCDPISSHATLYWYQQALGQGPEFLTYFNYEAQPDKSGLPSDRFSAERPEGSISTLTIQRTEQRDSAMYRCASSFRTGGIYEQYFGPGTRLTVT.

V usage is TRBV5-4 and J usage is TRBJ2-5; TRBD1 matches at 11 bases. Germline CDR1 SGHNT, CDR2 YYREEE (reference sequence). The ends lost 4 bases at V and 4 bases at J; junction bases unmatched: 9. The CDR3 loop spans 16 amino acids. CDR3: CASSAGDRGIRETQYF. In nucleotides, the CDR3 is TGTGCCAGCAGCGCGGGGGACAGGGGGATCCGAGAGACCCAGTACTTC.

This chain connects TRBV27 to TRBJ2-1, with 10 positions matching TRBD2. The germline V gene has CDR1 MNHEY and CDR2 SMNVEV (reference sequence). V trimming: 6 bases; J trimming: 4 bases; junction bases outside the gene matches: 3. CDR3 length: 14 amino acids. CDR3 residues: CASRKGLAYNEQFF. CDR3 nucleotide sequence: TGTGCCAGCAGAAAGGGACTAGCGTACAATGAGCAGTTCTTC.

This rearrangement joins TRBV5-1 to TRBJ2-3, with 9 bases fitting TRBD2. This CDR3 is built from 18 residues. The ends lost 3 bases at V and 1 base at J; junction bases unmatched: 12. In germline, CDR1 is SGHRS, CDR2 YFSETQ. Written as DNA, the CDR3 is TGCGCCAGCAGCTCTGTTGGGTTTAGCGGGAGTGGCACAGATACGCAGTATTTT. Amino acids: CASSSVGFSGSGTDTQYF.

This clone is a singleton in its sample. The chain joins TRBV21-1 to TRBJ2-1; the table's D call of TRBD1 was not tested on the DNA. TRBV21-1 is a pseudogene segment. CDR3 size: 16 residues. The chain's CDR3 is CASSKEGYPSRDEQFF. In DNA, the CDR3 is TGTGCCAGCAGCAAAGAAGGCTACCCATCCAGGGATGAGCAGTTCTTC.

The rearrangement links TRBV7-9 to TRBJ1-3; D remains ambiguous. Trimming removed 1 base at V and 3 bases at J, with 13 bases between. Germline V gene sequence: CDR1 SEHNR, CDR2 FQNEAQ (reference sequence). The CDR3 length is 16 residues. The CDR3 DNA follows: TGTGCCAGCAGCTTAGTCCGGGGTTTATTTGGAAACACCATATATTTT. Protein sequence: CASSLVRGLFGNTIYF.